A selection of T cell receptor beta chains follows, all from one sample in a study of early T cells in non-severe SARS-CoV-2 infection. In TCRdb, the 5' RACE reads were re-called with MiXCR into one record per CDR3 protein. The sample lists 75,000 to 100,000 distinct CDR3 sequences, approximately 15% occurring once. Sequencing input: whole blood. All receptors come from an adult who was a healthcare worker with PCR-confirmed SARS-CoV-2 infection or an uninfected control (not recorded which). Both conserved end residues are part of each CDR3. A D gene is named only where the DNA matches it firmly. Only part of the rows carry a size: once, few, many, or a class if the clone is expanded.

>TRBJ1-1|TRBV15|NA|NA
CATSRSPSAEAFF
TGTGCCACCAGCAGATCCCCGAGCGCTGAAGCTTTCTTT
>TRBJ1-1|TRBV5-6|NA|NA
CASSLGLGGFDEAFF
TGTGCCAGCAGCTTAGGCTTGGGAGGGTTTGATGAAGCTTTCTTT
>TRBJ2-5|TRBV6-1|few|NA
CASSEFPGTSETQYF
TGTGCCAGCAGTGAATTCCCCGGTACTTCGGAGACCCAGTACTTC
>TRBJ1-1|TRBV5-6|many|TRBD1
CASSSLHRGVNTEAFF
TGTGCCAGCAGCTCACTCCACAGGGGCGTGAACACTGAAGCTTTCTTT
>TRBJ2-3|TRBV5-6|NA|NA
CASSLGTVTDTQYF
TGTGCCAGCAGCTTGGGGACAGTCACAGATACGCAGTATTTT
>TRBJ2-4|TRBV6-2/TRBV6-3|NA|NA
CASSSGGTGNIQYF
TGTGCCAGCAGTTCAGGGGGGACCGGGAACATTCAGTACTTC
>TRBJ2-3|TRBV11-2|NA|NA
CASSLNVGGRDTQYF
TGTGCCAGCAGCTTAAATGTGGGGGGTCGGGATACGCAGTATTTT
>TRBJ2-3|TRBV7-2|NA|NA
CASTRGGSTDTQYF
TGTGCCAGCACCAGGGGGGGTAGCACAGATACGCAGTATTTT
>TRBJ1-4|TRBV5-5|few|NA
CASSFPPGNEKLFF
TGTGCCAGCAGCTTTCCCCCGGGTAATGAAAAACTGTTTTTT
>TRBJ1-5|TRBV6-2/TRBV6-3|few|TRBD1
CASSRAGGQPQHF
TGTGCCAGCAGTCGGGCAGGGGGTCAGCCCCAGCATTTT
>TRBJ2-2|TRBV7-9|many|NA
CASSPSNTGELFF
TGTGCCAGCAGTCCTAGTAACACCGGGGAGCTGTTTTTT
>TRBJ1-2|TRBV12-3/TRBV12-4|many|TRBD1
CASSLSQGGAGGYTF
TGTGCCAGCAGTTTGTCCCAGGGGGGGGCAGGTGGCTACACCTTC
>TRBJ1-1|TRBV3-1|many|NA
CASSQADGTEAFF
TGTGCCAGCAGCCAAGCAGACGGGACTGAAGCTTTCTTT
>TRBJ2-5|TRBV24-1|NA|NA
CATSDWDQETQYF
TGTGCCACCAGTGACTGGGACCAAGAGACCCAGTACTTC
>TRBJ2-2|TRBV6-1|NA|NA
CASTRANTGELFF
TGTGCCAGCACGCGGGCGAACACCGGGGAGCTGTTTTTT
>TRBJ2-2|TRBV20-1|many|TRBD1
CSARVTGGINAGELFF
TGCAGTGCTAGGGTAACAGGGGGCATTAACGCCGGGGAGCTGTTTTTT
>TRBJ2-5|TRBV10-3|NA|TRBD1
CAISESGGQTQYF
TGTGCCATCAGTGAGTCAGGGGGCCAGACCCAGTACTTC
>TRBJ2-2|TRBV7-9|NA|NA
CASSSGTATGELFF
TGTGCCAGCAGCTCGGGCACAGCCACCGGGGAGCTGTTTTTT
>TRBJ1-2|TRBV30|NA|NA
CAWTRTVNGYTF
TGTGCCTGGACAAGGACGGTGAATGGCTACACCTTC
>TRBJ1-4|TRBV4-1|once|NA
CASSQVVMGGNEKLFF
TGCGCCAGCAGCCAAGTCGTAATGGGGGGCAACGAAAAACTGTTTTTT
>TRBJ2-4|TRBV12-3/TRBV12-4|few|TRBD1
CASSLGPQGQAVAKNIQYF
TGTGCCAGCAGTTTGGGCCCCCAGGGACAGGCAGTGGCCAAAAACATTCAGTACTTC
>TRBJ2-3|TRBV5-1|NA|NA
CASSLVAGVSTDTQYF
TGCGCCAGCAGCTTGGTGGCAGGGGTTAGCACAGATACGCAGTATTTT
>TRBJ1-4|TRBV18|many|NA
CASSPGGAYEKLFF
TGTGCCAGCTCACCAGGAGGGGCGTATGAAAAACTGTTTTTT
>TRBJ2-3|TRBV20-1|NA|TRBD2
CSAPGLAGLSTDTQYF
TGCAGTGCTCCTGGACTAGCGGGCCTGAGCACAGATACGCAGTATTTT
>TRBJ1-4|TRBV7-9|NA|NA
CASGPSFQGPQRVTNEKLFF
TGTGCCAGCGGCCCTTCTTTCCAGGGGCCACAACGCGTAACTAATGAAAAACTGTTTTTT
>TRBJ1-3|TRBV11-2|many|NA
CASSFLGPQPGRNTIYF
TGTGCCAGCAGCTTCTTAGGGCCACAGCCCGGGAGAAACACCATATATTTT
>TRBJ2-5|TRBV20-1|NA|NA
CSAQSGTLFGETQYF
TGCAGTGCTCAATCCGGGACGTTGTTTGGGGAGACCCAGTACTTC
>TRBJ2-5|TRBV29-1|few|NA
CSVEEGVYQETQYF
TGCAGCGTTGAAGAAGGAGTGTACCAAGAGACCCAGTACTTC
>TRBJ1-5|TRBV4-1|NA|TRBD1
CASSQDGTGGYQPQHF
TGCGCCAGCAGCCAAGATGGGACAGGGGGTTATCAGCCCCAGCATTTT
>TRBJ2-3|TRBV19|few|TRBD2
CASSTGLAGGTDTQYF
TGTGCCAGTAGCACGGGACTAGCGGGGGGGACAGATACGCAGTATTTT
>TRBJ1-2|TRBV19|NA|NA
CASTLGLGDSSDYGYTF
TGTGCCAGTACTCTAGGACTAGGTGACAGCAGCGACTATGGCTACACCTTC
>TRBJ1-5|TRBV6-5|NA|NA
CASSYSPRNQPQHF
TGTGCCAGCAGTTACTCTCCCCGCAATCAGCCCCAGCATTTT
>TRBJ1-4|TRBV27|NA|NA
CASGYRDATNEKLFF
TGTGCCAGCGGTTACCGTGATGCAACTAATGAAAAACTGTTTTTT
>TRBJ1-5|TRBV19|few|TRBD1
CASSISRTGYQPQHF
TGTGCCAGTAGTATTAGCCGGACAGGATATCAGCCCCAGCATTTT
>TRBJ2-3|TRBV11-1|NA|NA
CASSPIYTDTQYF
TGTGCCAGCAGCCCTATTTACACAGATACGCAGTATTTT